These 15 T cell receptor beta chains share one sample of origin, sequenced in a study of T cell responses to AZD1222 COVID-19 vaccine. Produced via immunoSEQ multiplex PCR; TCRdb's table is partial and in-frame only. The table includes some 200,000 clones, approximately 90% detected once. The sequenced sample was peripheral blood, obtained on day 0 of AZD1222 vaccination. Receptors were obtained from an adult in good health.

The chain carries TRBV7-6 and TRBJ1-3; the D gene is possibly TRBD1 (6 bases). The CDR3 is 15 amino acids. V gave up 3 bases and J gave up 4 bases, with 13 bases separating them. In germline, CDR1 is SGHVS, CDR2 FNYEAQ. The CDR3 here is CASSFEQGWGNTIYF. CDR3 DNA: TGTGCCAGCAGCTTCGAACAGGGATGGGGAAACACCATATATTTT.

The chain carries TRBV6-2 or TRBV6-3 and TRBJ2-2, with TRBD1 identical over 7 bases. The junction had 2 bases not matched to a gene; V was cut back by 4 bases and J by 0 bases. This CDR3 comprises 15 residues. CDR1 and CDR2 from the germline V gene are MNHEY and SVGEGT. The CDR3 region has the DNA TGTGCCAGCAGTTTACAGGGGCCGAACACCGGGGAGCTGTTTTTT. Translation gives CASSLQGPNTGELFF.

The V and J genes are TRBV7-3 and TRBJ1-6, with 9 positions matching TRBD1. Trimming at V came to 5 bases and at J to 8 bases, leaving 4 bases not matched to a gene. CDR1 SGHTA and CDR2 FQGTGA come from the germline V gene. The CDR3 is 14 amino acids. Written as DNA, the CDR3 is TGTGCCAGCAGCCACAGGGGGCGAGATTCACCCCTCCACTTT. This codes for CASSHRGRDSPLHF.

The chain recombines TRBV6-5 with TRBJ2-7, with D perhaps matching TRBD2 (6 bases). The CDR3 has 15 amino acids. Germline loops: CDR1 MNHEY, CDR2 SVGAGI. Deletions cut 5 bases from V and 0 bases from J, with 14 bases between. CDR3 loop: CASSTRTGDSYEQYF. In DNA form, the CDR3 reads TGTGCCAGCAGTACTCGGACGGGGGACTCCTACGAGCAGTACTTC.

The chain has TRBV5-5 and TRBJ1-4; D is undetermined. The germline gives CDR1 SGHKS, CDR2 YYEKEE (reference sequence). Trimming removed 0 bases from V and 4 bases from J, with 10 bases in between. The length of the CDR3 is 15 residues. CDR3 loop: CASSLASRVNEKLFF. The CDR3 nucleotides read TGTGCCAGCAGCTTGGCCTCAAGGGTTAATGAAAAACTGTTTTTT.

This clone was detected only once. The CDR3 here is CASSSQGTRSYEQYF. In DNA, the CDR3 is TGTGCCAGCAGCTCACAGGGGACTAGGTCCTACGAGCAGTACTTC. The gene calls are TRBV11-3 and TRBJ2-7; the D gene is possibly TRBD2 (8 bases). V was pared by 4 bases and J by 1 base, with 14 bases between. The CDR3 loop spans 15 amino acids. Germline loops: CDR1 SGHNT, CDR2 YENEEA.

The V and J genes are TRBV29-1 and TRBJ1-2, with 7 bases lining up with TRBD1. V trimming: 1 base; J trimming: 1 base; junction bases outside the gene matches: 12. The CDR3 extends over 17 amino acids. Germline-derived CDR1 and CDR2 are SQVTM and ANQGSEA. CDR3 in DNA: TGCAGCGTTGAAGGCATCGGCCAGGGGGGTTATAACTATGGCTACACCTTC. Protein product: CSVEGIGQGGYNYGYTF.

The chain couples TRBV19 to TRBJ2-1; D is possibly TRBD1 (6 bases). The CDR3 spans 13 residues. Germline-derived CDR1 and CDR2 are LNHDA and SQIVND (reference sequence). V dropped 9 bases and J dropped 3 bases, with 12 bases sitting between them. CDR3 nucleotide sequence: TGTGCCAGCTCCACAGGGATCTACAATGAGCAGTTCTTC. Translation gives CASSTGIYNEQFF.

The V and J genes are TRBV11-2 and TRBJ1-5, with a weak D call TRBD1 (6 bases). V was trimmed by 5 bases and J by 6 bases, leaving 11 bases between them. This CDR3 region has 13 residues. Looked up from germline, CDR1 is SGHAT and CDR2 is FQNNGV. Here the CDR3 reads CASSLFRGQPQHF. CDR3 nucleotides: TGTGCCAGCAGCCTGTTCAGGGGTCAGCCCCAGCATTTT.

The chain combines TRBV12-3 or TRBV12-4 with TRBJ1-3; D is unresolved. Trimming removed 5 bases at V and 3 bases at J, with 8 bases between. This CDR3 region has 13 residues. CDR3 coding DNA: TGTGCCAGCAGTGAAAACGGTGGAAACACCATATATTTT. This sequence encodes CASSENGGNTIYF.

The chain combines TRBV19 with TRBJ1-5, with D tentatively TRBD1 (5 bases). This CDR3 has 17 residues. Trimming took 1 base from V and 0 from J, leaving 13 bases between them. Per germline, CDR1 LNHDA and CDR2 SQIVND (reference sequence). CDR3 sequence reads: CASSIVGAKNSNQPQHF. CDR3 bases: TGTGCCAGTAGTATAGTCGGGGCGAAAAATAGCAATCAGCCCCAGCATTTT.

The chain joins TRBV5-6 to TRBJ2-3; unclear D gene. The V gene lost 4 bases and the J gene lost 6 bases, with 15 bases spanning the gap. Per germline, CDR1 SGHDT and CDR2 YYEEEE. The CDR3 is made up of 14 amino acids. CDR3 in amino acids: CASSPPGIPDTQYF. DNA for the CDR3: TGTGCCAGCAGCCCCCCCGGTATCCCGGATACGCAGTATTTT.

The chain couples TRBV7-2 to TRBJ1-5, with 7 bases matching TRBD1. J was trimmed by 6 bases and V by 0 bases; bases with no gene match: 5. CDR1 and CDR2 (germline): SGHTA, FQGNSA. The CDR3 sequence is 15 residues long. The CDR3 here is CASSLASTGPQPQHF. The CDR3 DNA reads TGTGCCAGCAGCTTAGCCTCGACAGGGCCTCAGCCCCAGCATTTT.

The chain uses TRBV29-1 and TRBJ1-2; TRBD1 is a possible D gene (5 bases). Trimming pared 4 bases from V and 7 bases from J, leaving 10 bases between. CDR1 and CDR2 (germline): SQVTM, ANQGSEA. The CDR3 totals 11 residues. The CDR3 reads CSVVEGLGYTF. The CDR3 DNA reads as TGCAGCGTTGTTGAGGGGCTTGGCTACACCTTC. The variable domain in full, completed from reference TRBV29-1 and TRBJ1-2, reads SAVISQKPSRDICQRGTSLTIQCQVDSQVTMMFWYRQQPGQSLTLIATANQGSEATYESGFVIDKFPISRPNLTFSTLTVSNMSPEDSSIYLCSVVEGLGYTFGSGTRLTVV.

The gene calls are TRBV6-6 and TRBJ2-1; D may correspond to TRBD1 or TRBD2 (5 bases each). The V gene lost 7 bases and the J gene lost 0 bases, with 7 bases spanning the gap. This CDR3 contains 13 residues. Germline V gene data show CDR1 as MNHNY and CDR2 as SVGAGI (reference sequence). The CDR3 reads CASKGSSYNEQFF. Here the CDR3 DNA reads TGTGCCAGCAAGGGGAGCTCCTACAATGAGCAGTTCTTC.